The clone carrying this T cell receptor beta chain was picked up many times. Its specificity is not known. The entry originates in a study of early T cells in non-severe SARS-CoV-2 infection. Study overall: Sequencing of unsorted whole blood was done on bulk RNA, leaving chains unpaired. Study-wide findings and caveats: Matching results from VDJdb favored anti-spike CD8 responses, leaving private and CD4 specificities undetected.

The TCR library protocol attached unique molecular identifiers to the individual cDNA molecules. TCRdb itself ran the 5' RACE reads through MiXCR, one entry per CDR3 protein. Here the sample spans tens of thousands of distinct CDR3 sequences, roughly 13% being singletons. The CDR3 has 13 amino acids. The V end was cut by 4 bases, the J end by 2 bases, with 9 bases between. CDR1 and CDR2 from the germline V gene are SQVTM and ANQGSEA. The receptor's source is an adult who was a healthcare worker with PCR-confirmed SARS-CoV-2 infection or an uninfected control (not recorded which). Sequenced sample: whole blood. The rearrangement joins TRBV29-1 to TRBJ1-3, with TRBD1 as a possible D gene (6 bases). As DNA, the CDR3 is TGCAGCGTTGGGGGGACACCTGGAAACACCATATATTTT. It encodes CSVGGTPGNTIYF. Together with reference TRBV29-1 and TRBJ1-3, the CDR3 gives the full variable domain: SAVISQKPSRDICQRGTSLTIQCQVDSQVTMMFWYRQQPGQSLTLIATANQGSEATYESGFVIDKFPISRPNLTFSTLTVSNMSPEDSSIYLCSVGGTPGNTIYFGEGSWLTVV.